A selection of T cell receptor beta chains follows, all from one sample in a study of blood T cell repertoires in COVID-19. Profiled with immunoSEQ multiplex PCR; TCRdb holds only in-frame clones, not every one. The sample yields roughly 360,000 clones, about 90% seen once. Sequenced sample: PBMCs or T cells enriched from blood (not recorded which). All receptors derive from a man aged 25-45 years who had recovered from COVID-19. CDR3s leave out the opening cysteine and the closing phenylalanine or tryptophan. A D gene is named only where the DNA matches it firmly.

D	V	J	length	CDR3
NA	TRBV9	TRBJ1-1	11	ASSVTGNPETF
NA	TRBV2	TRBJ2-1	9	ASPLNHEQF
TRBD1	TRBV15	TRBJ1-5	13	ATSLTGTGYQPQH
NA	TRBV7-2	TRBJ1-1	12	ASSLSLLEGEAF
TRBD1	TRBV18	TRBJ1-1	15	ASSRTGTGGAGTEAF
TRBD1	TRBV5-5	TRBJ1-1	15	ASSLRGQGGPNTEAF
NA	TRBV7-9	TRBJ1-5	11	ASSPINDQPQH
NA	TRBV19	TRBJ2-5	12	ASMGDFDQETQY
TRBD1	TRBV19	TRBJ1-2	13	ASSIGTEFNYGYT
TRBD2	TRBV19	TRBJ2-3	13	ASGGRELSTDTQY
TRBD1	TRBV27	TRBJ1-5	13	ASSPRTGVRQPQH
NA	TRBV3-1/TRBV3-2	TRBJ2-7	16	ASSQASPRDWTSYEQY
NA	TRBV20-1	TRBJ1-2	9	SAPVVGGYT
NA	TRBV23-1	TRBJ1-1	12	ASKCDSMNTEAF
TRBD1	TRBV18	TRBJ1-3	17	ASSPRIPLDRGAGNTIY
NA	TRBV29-1	TRBJ2-3	10	SAGTSTDTQY
NA	TRBV5-1	TRBJ1-6	14	ASSRLGDSYNSPLH
NA	TRBV3-1/TRBV3-2	TRBJ1-5	12	ASSQGPGNQPQH
NA	TRBV7-9	TRBJ1-6	12	ASSLGVGDSPLH
NA	TRBV19	TRBJ1-1	12	ASSIQVAGSEAF
TRBD1	TRBV10-3	TRBJ2-1	14	AIRGQGSGSYNEQF
TRBD2	TRBV18	TRBJ2-7	12	ASSREGYSYEQY
NA	TRBV19	TRBJ2-7	9	ASKKAGEQY
NA	TRBV7-9	TRBJ2-1	11	ASSPKGGVEQF
NA	TRBV4-1	TRBJ2-5	13	ASSLLVSGQETQY
NA	TRBV7-2	TRBJ2-7	11	ASSPARLYEQY